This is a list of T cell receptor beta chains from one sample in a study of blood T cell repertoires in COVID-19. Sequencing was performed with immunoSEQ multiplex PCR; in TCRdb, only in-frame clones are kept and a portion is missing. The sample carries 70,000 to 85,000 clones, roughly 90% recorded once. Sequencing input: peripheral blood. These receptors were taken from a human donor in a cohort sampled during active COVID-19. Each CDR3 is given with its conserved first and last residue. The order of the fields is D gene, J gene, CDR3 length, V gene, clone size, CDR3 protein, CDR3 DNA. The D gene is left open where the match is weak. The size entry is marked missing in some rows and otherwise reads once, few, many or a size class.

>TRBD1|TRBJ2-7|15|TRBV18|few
CASSPGTGIPLEQYF
TGTGCCAGCTCACCAGGGACAGGGATTCCGCTCGAGCAGTACTTC
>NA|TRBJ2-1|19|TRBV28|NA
CASSQLRMRQAVSDNEQFF
TGTGCCAGCAGCCAACTTCGAATGAGACAGGCGGTCTCGGACAATGAGCAGTTCTTC
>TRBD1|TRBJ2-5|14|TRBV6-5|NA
CASSMGQGQETQYF
TGTGCCAGCAGTATGGGACAGGGGCAAGAGACCCAGTACTTC
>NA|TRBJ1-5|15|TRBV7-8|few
CASSPQGLSNQPQHF
TGTGCCAGCAGTCCACAGGGTCTTAGCAATCAGCCCCAGCATTTT
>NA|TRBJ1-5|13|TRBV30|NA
CAWSVRQNQPQHF
TGTGCCTGGAGTGTAAGACAGAATCAGCCCCAGCATTTT
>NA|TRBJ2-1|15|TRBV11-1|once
CASSFFAGWVNEQFF
TGTGCCAGCAGCTTTTTTGCGGGGTGGGTCAATGAGCAGTTCTTC
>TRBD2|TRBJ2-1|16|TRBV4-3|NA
CASSQDLLAAYNEQFF
TGCGCCAGCAGCCAAGATTTACTAGCGGCCTACAATGAGCAGTTCTTC
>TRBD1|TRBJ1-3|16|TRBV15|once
CATSNRTGNSGNTIYF
TGTGCCACCAGCAACCGGACAGGGAACTCTGGAAACACCATATATTTT
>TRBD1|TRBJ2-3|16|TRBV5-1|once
CASSLSGQGGTDTQYF
TGCGCCAGCAGCTTGAGTGGACAGGGGGGCACAGATACGCAGTATTTT
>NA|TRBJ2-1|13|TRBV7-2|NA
CASSFSGEGEQFF
TGTGCCAGCAGCTTTTCGGGAGAAGGTGAGCAGTTCTTC
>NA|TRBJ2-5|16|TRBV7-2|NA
CASSPQVGTPQETQYF
TGTGCCAGCAGCCCCCAGGTCGGGACACCCCAAGAGACCCAGTACTTC
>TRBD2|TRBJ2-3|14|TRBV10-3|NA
CAIKGLGGADTQYF
TGTGCCATCAAAGGACTAGGAGGCGCAGATACGCAGTATTTT
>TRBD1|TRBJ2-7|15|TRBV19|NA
CASSIRDRGLDEQYF
TGTGCCAGTAGTATCCGCGACAGGGGGCTGGACGAGCAGTACTTC
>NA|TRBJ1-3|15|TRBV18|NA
CASSPQMGAANTIYF
TGTGCCAGCTCACCACAGATGGGGGCCGCAAACACCATATATTTT
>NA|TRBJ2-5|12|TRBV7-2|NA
CASVGDSQTQYF
TGTGCCAGCGTGGGGGACTCCCAGACCCAGTACTTC
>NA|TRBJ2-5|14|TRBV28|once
CASSNTGYQETQYF
TGTGCCAGCAGTAATACAGGGTACCAAGAGACCCAGTACTTC
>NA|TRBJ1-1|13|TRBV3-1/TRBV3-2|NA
CASSPGGNTEAFF
TGTGCCAGCAGCCCGGGGGGAAACACTGAAGCTTTCTTT
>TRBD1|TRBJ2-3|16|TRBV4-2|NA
CASSPGQGVGTDTQYF
TGTGCCAGCAGCCCCGGACAGGGAGTCGGCACAGATACGCAGTATTTT
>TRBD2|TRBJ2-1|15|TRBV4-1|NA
CASSPGTSVDNEQFF
TGCGCCAGCAGCCCGGGGACTAGCGTCGACAATGAGCAGTTCTTC
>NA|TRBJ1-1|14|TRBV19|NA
CASISKRENTEAFF
TGTGCCAGTATCTCCAAGCGGGAGAACACTGAAGCTTTCTTT
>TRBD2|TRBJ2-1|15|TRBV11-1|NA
CASSPAASGVASQFF
TGTGCCAGCAGCCCAGCCGCTAGCGGGGTAGCGTCGCAGTTCTTC
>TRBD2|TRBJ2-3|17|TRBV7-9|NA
CASSDNSGRATTDTQYF
TGTGCCAGCAGCGACAATAGCGGGAGGGCCACCACAGATACGCAGTATTTT
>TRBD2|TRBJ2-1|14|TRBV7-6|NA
CASSTGLADNEQFF
TGTGCCAGCAGCACGGGACTAGCGGACAATGAGCAGTTCTTC
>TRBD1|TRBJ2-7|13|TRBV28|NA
CASGGQGAREQYF
TGTGCCAGCGGGGGACAGGGGGCGCGGGAGCAGTACTTC
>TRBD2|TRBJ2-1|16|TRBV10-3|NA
CAISEPGGASVREQFF
TGTGCCATCAGTGAGCCGGGGGGAGCATCGGTACGGGAGCAGTTCTTC
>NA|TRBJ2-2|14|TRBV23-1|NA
CARSDSANTGELFF
TGCGCCCGTTCGGACAGCGCGAACACCGGGGAGCTGTTTTTT
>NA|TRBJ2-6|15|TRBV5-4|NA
CASSLEGAGANVLTF
TGTGCCAGCAGCTTGGAAGGGGCTGGGGCCAACGTCCTGACTTTC
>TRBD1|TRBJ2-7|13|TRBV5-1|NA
CASSWTGPYEQYF
TGCGCCAGCAGCTGGACAGGGCCCTACGAGCAGTACTTC
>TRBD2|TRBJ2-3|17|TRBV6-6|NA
CASSPPASGVVRDTQYF
TGTGCCAGCAGTCCCCCGGCTAGCGGGGTCGTGCGAGATACGCAGTATTTT
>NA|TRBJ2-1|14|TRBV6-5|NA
CASSQGPPAGEQFF
TGTGCCAGCAGCCAAGGGCCGCCGGCGGGTGAGCAGTTCTTC
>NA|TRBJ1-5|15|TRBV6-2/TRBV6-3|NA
CASSRPGPGNQPQHF
TGTGCCAGCAGTCGCCCAGGCCCGGGGAATCAGCCCCAGCATTTT
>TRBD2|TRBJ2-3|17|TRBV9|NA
CASSVAGGRALGDTQYF
TGTGCCAGCAGCGTAGCTGGCGGGAGGGCCCTCGGAGATACGCAGTATTTT
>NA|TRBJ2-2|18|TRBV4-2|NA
CASSQDLGAGGAPGELFF
TGTGCCAGCAGCCAAGATCTAGGTGCAGGAGGGGCCCCCGGGGAGCTGTTTTTT
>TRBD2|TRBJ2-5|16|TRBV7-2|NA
CASSLGTSGGQETQYF
TGTGCCAGCAGCTTAGGGACTAGCGGGGGCCAAGAGACCCAGTACTTC
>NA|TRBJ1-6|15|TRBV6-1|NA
CASSETGVYNSPLHF
TGTGCCAGCAGTGAGACAGGAGTCTATAATTCACCCCTCCACTTT
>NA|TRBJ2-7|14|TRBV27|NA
CASSLRPMGDEQYF
TGTGCCAGCAGTTTAAGGCCGATGGGAGACGAGCAGTACTTC
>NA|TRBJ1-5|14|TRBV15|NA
CATSRAGWPQPQHF
TGTGCCACCAGCAGGGCGGGTTGGCCCCAGCCCCAGCATTTT
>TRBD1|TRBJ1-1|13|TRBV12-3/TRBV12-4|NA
CASRQGMNTEAFF
TGTGCCAGCAGACAGGGGATGAACACTGAAGCTTTCTTT
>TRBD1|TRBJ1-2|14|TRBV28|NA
CASSLATGLIGYTF
TGTGCCAGCAGTTTAGCGACAGGGTTAATAGGCTACACCTTC
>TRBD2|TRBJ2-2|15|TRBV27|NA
CASSLSGGDTGELFF
TGTGCCAGCAGTTTATCCGGGGGGGACACCGGGGAGCTGTTTTTT
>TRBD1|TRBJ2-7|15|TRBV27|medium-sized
CASSLRQGGGYEQYF
TGTGCCAGCAGTTTACGACAGGGGGGAGGCTACGAGCAGTACTTC
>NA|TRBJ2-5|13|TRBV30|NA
CAWSERGLETQYF
TGTGCCTGGAGCGAACGAGGGTTGGAGACCCAGTACTTC
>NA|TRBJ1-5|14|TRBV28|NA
CASSLTDSNQPQHF
TGTGCCAGCAGTCTTACAGATAGCAATCAGCCCCAGCATTTT
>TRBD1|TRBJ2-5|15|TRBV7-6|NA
CASSRTGGSWETQYF
TGTGCCAGCAGTAGAACAGGGGGCAGCTGGGAGACCCAGTACTTC
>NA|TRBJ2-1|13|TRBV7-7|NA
CASSLGQHNEQFF
TGTGCCAGCAGCCTCGGACAGCACAATGAGCAGTTCTTC
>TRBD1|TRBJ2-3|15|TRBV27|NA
CASSRRDRGTDTQYF
TGTGCCAGCAGTCGCCGGGACAGGGGCACAGATACGCAGTATTTT
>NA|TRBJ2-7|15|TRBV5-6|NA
CASSLWLRRDIEQYF
TGTGCCAGCAGCTTGTGGCTGAGACGGGATATCGAGCAGTACTTC
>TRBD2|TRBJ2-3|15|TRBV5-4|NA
CASSWGLASLDTQYF
TGTGCCAGCAGCTGGGGACTAGCGTCCTTGGATACGCAGTATTTT